The sequence of this TCR beta chain was determined in a study of T cell repertoires in cytomegalovirus infection. As regards this clonotype: No antigen is known for it.

V was shortened by 8 bases and J by 7 bases, with 17 bases between the two germline ends. The CDR3 extends over 14 amino acids. The germline V gene encodes CDR1 ENHRY and CDR2 SYGVKD. Using its own MiXCR run on the reads, TCRdb lists one record per CDR3 protein. The repertoire consists of 650,000 to 900,000 distinct CDR3 sequences, with 25% to 30% occurring once and the leading ten covering around 14%. The sequence was collected from a human donor in good health (CMV status not recorded). Some clones in this sample may be carry-over from other donors' samples. Sequencing used cultured CD8+ T cells from PBMCs, obtained from culture after CMV antigen stimulation. The rearrangement links TRBV10-3 to TRBJ2-2; D may correspond to TRBD1 or TRBD2 (5 bases each). The CDR3 sequence: CAIWRAGDGGELFF. The CDR3 DNA is TGTGCCATCTGGAGAGCTGGGGACGGCGGGGAGCTGTTTTTT.